The source of this T cell receptor (beta chain) is a study of blood T cell repertoires in COVID-19. The CDR3 totals 16 residues. Germline V CDR1 and CDR2: SEHNR, FQNEAQ (reference sequence). Germline trimming cut 2 bases from V and 5 bases from J; bases unmatched to any gene: 10. In the authors' methods: Researchers report that nucleated cell counts were estimated from reference gene primer amplification. Repertoires were generated with immunoSEQ multiplex PCR, while TCRdb's copy carries only in-frame clones and drops some. That table furnishes V, J and clone size, whereas the DNA furnished D and trimming. Of around 200,000 clones listed, around 85% are singletons.

The sequence came from a man in his fifties or sixties with acute or convalescent COVID-19. The chain recombines TRBV7-9 with TRBJ2-7, with 9 bases fitting TRBD1. Sequenced input: peripheral blood. CDR3 coding DNA: TGTGCCAGCAGCTTAAGTGGGACAGGGCGCTTCGACGAGCAGTACTTC. It specifies CASSLSGTGRFDEQYF.